The present T cell receptor beta chain was sequenced within a study of blood T cell repertoires in COVID-19. Study context: Acute and convalescent COVID-19 specimens originated in the United States, Italy and Spain. Sample material is recorded as cDNA or gDNA derived from T cells, B-cell-depleted T cells, or PBMCs.

As processed by the authors: Amplification from reference gene primers served as the basis for estimated nucleated cell counts. The table came from immunoSEQ multiplex PCR; TCRdb's copy has only in-frame clones and leaves some out. The V and J calls and clone size were taken over from that table, and D and trimming were inferred from the DNA. The data contain around 41,000 clones, roughly 90% of them singletons. Per the germline V gene, CDR1 is SGHRS and CDR2 is YFSETQ. V lost 4 bases, J lost 2 bases, and 13 bases lay in between. The CDR3 is 14 residues long. The source is an elderly woman with active COVID-19. The chain links TRBV5-1 to TRBJ2-7, with D possibly being TRBD2 (6 bases). Sequenced: peripheral blood. In DNA form, the CDR3 reads TGCGCCAGCAGCCGGGGGACGCCGGCCTACGAGCAGTACTTC. This gives the protein CASSRGTPAYEQYF.